This TCR beta chain was captured in a study of OX40 agonist ivuxolimab in advanced cancers. The table came from immunoSEQ multiplex PCR; TCRdb's copy has only in-frame clones and leaves some out. Altogether about 37,000 clones are present, almost 80% being singletons, with the ten largest covering 22%. This clone turned up a few times. V shed 0 bases and J 0 bases; nucleotides not matched to a gene: 8. Looked up from germline, CDR1 is LNHNV and CDR2 is YYDKDF (reference sequence). The CDR3 is made up of 19 amino acids. The TCR comes from an adult with an advanced solid tumor such as melanoma, head and neck, liver or kidney cancer. V is TRBV15 and J is TRBJ2-3; 11 bases align to TRBD2. The starting material was CD4+ or CD8+ T cells sorted from blood, obtained in a trial of the OX40 agonist ivuxolimab. The CDR3 protein is CATSRDNLAGGPSTDTQYF. The CDR3 bases are TGTGCCACCAGCAGAGATAACCTAGCGGGAGGACCTAGCACAGATACGCAGTATTTT.